The next 20 T cell receptor beta chains were all read from a single sample in a study of early T cells in non-severe SARS-CoV-2 infection. One entry per CDR3 protein results from TCRdb running MiXCR on the 5' RACE reads. Found here are tens of thousands of distinct CDR3 sequences, over 11% of them singletons; the top ten hold around 3%. The sequencing sample was made of whole blood. These receptors were collected from an adult who was a healthcare worker with PCR-confirmed SARS-CoV-2 infection or an uninfected control (not recorded which).

The V call is TRBV6-6, the J call TRBJ1-1, with 8 bases lining up with TRBD1. V gave up 4 bases and J gave up 4 bases; unmatched junction bases: 14. The CDR3 runs to 17 residues. The germline CDR1 and CDR2 sequences are MNHNY and SVGAGI (reference sequence). CDR3 amino acids: CASSLMGAGGGGTEAFF. CDR3 coding DNA: TGTGCCAGCAGTTTAATGGGCGCAGGGGGCGGTGGCACTGAAGCTTTCTTT.

This clonotype was recorded at least ten times. This chain uses TRBV29-1 with TRBJ2-3, with TRBD2 matching over 8 bases. The CDR3 has 15 residues. Germline-derived CDR1 and CDR2 are SQVTM and ANQGSEA. V gave up 4 bases and J gave up 7 bases; unmatched junction bases: 13. This CDR3 reads CSVGHRSGRGHTQYF. CDR3 sequence (DNA): TGCAGCGTTGGCCACAGGAGCGGGAGAGGACATACGCAGTATTTT.

DNA for the CDR3: TGCAGCGTGAGGACAGGGAGAAATCAGCCCCAGCATTTT. Translating it yields CSVRTGRNQPQHF. The chain is built from TRBV29-1 and TRBJ1-5, with 8 positions matching TRBD1. The germline gives CDR1 SQVTM, CDR2 ANQGSEA. This CDR3 region has 13 residues. Trimming at V came to 6 bases and at J to 4 bases, leaving 5 bases not matched to a gene.

This chain connects TRBV20-1 to TRBJ1-1; D call uncertain. V lost 4 bases and J lost 2, with 14 bases in between. CDR1 is DFQATT, CDR2 SNEGSKA, per germline (reference sequence). The CDR3 sequence is 14 residues long. In DNA form, the CDR3 reads TGCAGTGCTAAAAAGAACCTTGTTAACACTGAAGCTTTCTTT. The encoded protein is CSAKKNLVNTEAFF.

This clonotype was counted between two and nine times. The chain uses TRBV28 and TRBJ2-7; 7 nucleotides match TRBD2. The CDR3 covers 14 residues. Germline V lookup: CDR1 MDHEN, CDR2 SYDVKM. Germline trimming cut 7 bases from V and 3 bases from J; bases unmatched to any gene: 9. CDR3 in DNA: TGTGCCAGCACCTCCTGGGGGGGGTACTACGAGCAGTACTTC. Protein: CASTSWGGYYEQYF. The complete variable domain, with remaining parts taken from reference TRBV28 and TRBJ2-7, reads DVKVTQSSRYLVKRTGEKVFLECVQDMDHENMFWYRQDPGLGLRLIYFSYDVKMKEKGDIPEGYSVSREKKERFSLILESASTNQTSMYLCASTSWGGYYEQYFGPGTRLTVT.

CDR3: CSVTPGGTEAFF. In DNA, the CDR3 is TGCAGCGTTACACCCGGGGGGACTGAAGCTTTCTTT. The rearrangement uses TRBV29-1 and TRBJ1-1, with D possibly being TRBD1 (5 bases). V was cut by 5 bases and J by 5 bases, with 12 bases left in between. Germline assignment: CDR1 SQVTM and CDR2 ANQGSEA. The CDR3 has 12 residues.

This clonotype showed up just a few times. V and J are TRBV20-1 and TRBJ1-2; 9 nucleotides line up with TRBD1. Germline CDR1 reads DFQATT; CDR2 reads SNEGSKA (reference sequence). The length of the CDR3 is 14 residues. J was trimmed by 7 bases and V by 5 bases; bases with no gene match: 11. In DNA form, the CDR3 reads TGCAGTGCTGAGGGGACAGGGACTCTACTTGGCTACACCTTC. This sequence encodes CSAEGTGTLLGYTF.

This clonotype was seen a single time. A much larger clone differs by one base, so this may be a read error. The chain employs TRBV29-1 and TRBJ2-7; no clear D. This CDR3 is built from 11 residues. Germline V gene sequence: CDR1 SQVTM, CDR2 ANQGSEA. CDR3 region: CSAEDGYEQYF. CDR3 in DNA: TGCAGCGCTGAAGACGGATACGAGCAGTACTTC.

This clonotype has ten or more counts. The V and J genes are TRBV12-3 or TRBV12-4 and TRBJ2-7; TRBD2 agrees at 13 bases. V gave up 8 bases and J gave up 6 bases; unmatched junction bases: 13. This CDR3 is 16 amino acids long. DNA for the CDR3: TGTGCCAGCTCCCCTCCCGGACTAGCGGGGGAGGGCGAGCAGTACTTC. Amino acids: CASSPPGLAGEGEQYF.

This clonotype has a count of ten or more. This sequence joins TRBV2 and TRBJ2-2, with no clear D. CDR3 length equals 13 residues. V shed 7 bases and J shed 6 bases, with 12 bases lying between them. Germline V lookup: CDR1 SNHLY, CDR2 FYNNEI. Here the CDR3 reads CASKASPAGELFF. CDR3 sequence (DNA): TGTGCCAGCAAGGCCTCCCCTGCCGGGGAGCTGTTTTTT.

Note on this clonotype: A read error may be the cause here, since a much bigger clone is one base away. This chain links TRBV7-6 with TRBJ2-2; D may be TRBD1 or TRBD2 (5 bases each). Germline V CDR1 and CDR2: SGHVS, FNYEAQ. The germline V and J ends were trimmed by 9 bases and 4 bases, with 30 bases remaining between them. The CDR3 is 19 residues long. The CDR3 DNA reads as TGTGCCAGAAGCACATGGGACGGCAGGGCTTCCCCGAGCACCGGGGAGCTGTTTTTT. It specifies CARSTWDGRASPSTGELFF.

V usage is TRBV7-9 and J usage is TRBJ2-3, with TRBD2 identical over 7 bases. V shed 4 bases and J 0 bases; nucleotides not matched to a gene: 10. The CDR3 spans 17 residues. The germline CDR1 and CDR2 sequences are SEHNR and FQNEAQ (reference sequence). The CDR3 reads CASSSLSGAASTDTQYF. CDR3 DNA: TGTGCCAGCAGCTCACTCAGCGGGGCGGCTAGCACAGATACGCAGTATTTT.

The chain joins TRBV7-2 to TRBJ1-2, with 8 bases fitting TRBD1. This CDR3 contains 14 residues. The germline gives CDR1 SGHTA, CDR2 FQGNSA. V shed 5 bases and J 4 bases; nucleotides not matched to a gene: 6. The CDR3 sequence: CASSRDRGGYGYTF. In nucleotides, the CDR3 is TGTGCCAGCAGCCGAGACAGGGGAGGCTATGGCTACACCTTC.

V is TRBV6-1 and J is TRBJ2-7; TRBD1 is a possible D gene (6 bases). Trimming pared 2 bases from V and 4 bases from J, leaving 15 bases between. The CDR3 is made up of 15 amino acids. Germline CDR1 MNHNS, CDR2 SASEGT. The CDR3 sequence: CASSEPPGAGYEQYF. In DNA, the CDR3 is TGTGCCAGCAGTGAACCCCCAGGGGCCGGGTACGAGCAGTACTTC.

This clonotype was counted once. Since the CDR3 does not end with the conserved phenylalanine or tryptophan, this likely comes from a read error. The chain uses TRBV29-1 and TRBJ2-1; 7 positions agree with TRBD2. With V trimmed by 4 bases and J by 1 base, 4 bases remained unmatched. Germline assignment: CDR1 SQVTM and CDR2 ANQGSEA. This CDR3 is built from 14 residues. The CDR3 loop reads CSVASGNSYNEQFL. CDR3 DNA: TGCAGCGTTGCGAGCGGGAATTCCTACAATGAGCAGTTCCTC.

The chain recombines TRBV7-3 with TRBJ2-5; 8 nucleotides agree with TRBD1. Germline-derived CDR1 and CDR2 are SGHTA and FQGTGA. This CDR3 has 15 amino acids. The J segment lost 4 bases and the V segment lost 4 bases, leaving 8 bases of the junction unmatched. CDR3 nucleotide sequence: TGTGCCAGCAGCTCGACAGGGGCTCGACTAGAGACCCAGTACTTC. This sequence encodes CASSSTGARLETQYF.

This clonotype was seen a handful of times. The CDR3 bases are TGTGCCAGCACCGAGAGGGTATCAGGGCGCAATGAGCAGTTCTTC. This gives the protein CASTERVSGRNEQFF. The gene calls are TRBV6-6 and TRBJ2-1; D tentatively fits TRBD1 or TRBD2 (5 bases each). Trimming left V 7 bases short and J 6 bases short, with 19 bases between. The CDR3 runs to 15 residues. Per the germline V gene, CDR1 is MNHNY and CDR2 is SVGAGI (reference sequence).

J is TRBJ2-5 and V is TRBV12-3 or TRBV12-4; TRBD1 aligns across 9 bases. V gave up 5 bases and J gave up 1 base; unmatched junction bases: 5. The CDR3 consists of 15 residues. The CDR3 DNA reads as TGTGCCAGCAGTCGGACAGGGGCTTTCCAAGAGACCCAGTACTTC. Amino acids: CASSRTGAFQETQYF.

The J gene is TRBJ2-7, the V gene TRBV4-1; 7 nucleotides match TRBD2. The CDR3 runs 14 residues. From germline, CDR1 is MGHRA and CDR2 YSYEKL. V lost 4 bases and J lost 3; bases outside the gene matches: 6. The CDR3 is CASSPTTGGYEQYF. The CDR3 DNA reads TGCGCCAGCAGCCCGACGACGGGGGGCTACGAGCAGTACTTC.

This clonotype has a count of ten or more. V gene TRBV7-3 combines with J gene TRBJ2-5; 10 nucleotides match TRBD2. Germline V gives CDR1 SGHTA, CDR2 FQGTGA. J was trimmed by 3 bases and V by 3 bases; bases with no gene match: 4. The CDR3 extends over 15 amino acids. The CDR3 sequence is CASSLGLAGEETQYF. Written as DNA, the CDR3 is TGTGCCAGCAGCTTGGGGCTAGCGGGAGAAGAGACCCAGTACTTC.